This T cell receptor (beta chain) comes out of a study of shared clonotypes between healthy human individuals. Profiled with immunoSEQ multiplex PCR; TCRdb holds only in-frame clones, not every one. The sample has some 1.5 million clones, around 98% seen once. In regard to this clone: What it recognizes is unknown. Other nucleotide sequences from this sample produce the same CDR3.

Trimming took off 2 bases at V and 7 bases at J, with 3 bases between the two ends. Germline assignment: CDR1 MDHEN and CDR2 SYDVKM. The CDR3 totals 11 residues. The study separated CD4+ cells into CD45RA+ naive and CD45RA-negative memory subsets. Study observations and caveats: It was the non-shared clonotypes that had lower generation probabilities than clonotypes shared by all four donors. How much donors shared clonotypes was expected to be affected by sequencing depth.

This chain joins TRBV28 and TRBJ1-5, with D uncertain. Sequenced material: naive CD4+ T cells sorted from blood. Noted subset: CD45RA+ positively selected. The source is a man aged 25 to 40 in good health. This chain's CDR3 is CASSLGQPQHF. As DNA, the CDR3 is TGTGCCAGCAGTTTAGGCCAGCCCCAGCATTTT.